This entry features one T cell receptor beta chain sequence. These data are taken from a study of control samples from healthy donors and cancer patients. Trimming took 2 bases from V and 10 from J, leaving 14 bases between them. CDR3 length equals 13 residues. Germline loops: CDR1 SGHAT, CDR2 FQNNGV. Produced via immunoSEQ multiplex PCR; TCRdb's table is partial and in-frame only. The profile shows 97,000 or so clones, approximately 90% of them singletons. The sequence was obtained from a woman aged 18-29 years in good health. Sequenced material: blood. The genes are TRBV11-2 and TRBJ1-1, with D uncertain. The chain's CDR3 is CASSLSPLAGAFF. CDR3 nucleotide sequence: TGTGCCAGCAGCTTATCACCCCTCGCTGGAGCTTTCTTT.